Following are 8 T cell receptor beta chains from one sample sequenced in a study of CD8 T cells in Susac syndrome. Reverse transcription of about 0.45 to 1 ug RNA used random hexamers. TCRdb used MiXCR to reprocess the immunoSEQ multiplex PCR reads, holding one entry per CDR3 protein. This sample has just over 150,000 distinct CDR3 sequences; about 94% occur once, and the top ten carry 0.2% to 0.25%. Sequencing was done on a sample of CD8+ T cells from PBMCs. These TCRs come from a human donor with multiple sclerosis.

The chain uses TRBV6-5 and TRBJ2-3, with TRBD2 matching 14 bases. The CDR3 contains 18 residues. Per the germline V gene, CDR1 is MNHEY and CDR2 is SVGAGI. Germline trimming cut 4 bases from V and 0 bases from J; bases unmatched to any gene: 6. Here the CDR3 reads CASSLTSGGARSTDTQYF. CDR3 nucleotide sequence: TGTGCCAGCAGTTTGACTAGCGGGGGGGCCCGTAGCACAGATACGCAGTATTTT.

The chain joins TRBV3-1 to TRBJ1-1, with 7 bases aligning to TRBD1. With 4 bases clipped from V and 7 bases from J, the junction kept 12 bases outside the gene matches. This CDR3 has 15 amino acids. Germline V gene lookup returns CDR1 LGHDT and CDR2 YNNKEL (reference sequence). CDR3 bases: TGTGCCAGCAGCCCCCTATTGACAGGGAAAGATGAAGCTTTCTTT. It codes for CASSPLLTGKDEAFF.

CDR3 bases: TGTGCCAGTAGCCGGACAGGGCAGAACACTGAAGCTTTCTTT. Protein sequence: CASSRTGQNTEAFF. This rearrangement joins TRBV19 to TRBJ1-1; 8 nucleotides agree with TRBD1. V lost 6 bases, J lost 1 base, and 4 bases stayed unmatched. Germline CDR1 reads LNHDA; CDR2 reads SQIVND (reference sequence). This CDR3 has 14 residues.

The count of this clonotype is one. The chain combines TRBV25-1 with TRBJ2-3, with TRBD2 matching 7 bases. Trimming removed 5 bases from V and 1 base from J; junction bases left unmatched: 3. Germline V lookup: CDR1 MGHDK, CDR2 SYGVNS. This CDR3 region has 14 residues. CDR3 loop: CASSQRGGTDTQYF. The CDR3 DNA is TGTGCCAGCAGTCAGCGGGGAGGCACAGATACGCAGTATTTT.

The V gene is TRBV2, the J gene TRBJ1-2; 9 bases align to TRBD1. Per germline, CDR1 SNHLY and CDR2 FYNNEI. CDR3 length equals 14 residues. V lost 4 bases, J lost 7 bases, and 7 bases stayed unmatched. The CDR3 sequence is CASSGGQGGPGYTF. The CDR3 DNA reads as TGTGCCAGCAGTGGGGGACAGGGAGGGCCTGGCTACACCTTC.

This chain uses TRBV29-1 with TRBJ1-1, with TRBD1 identical over 7 bases. The germline gives CDR1 SQVTM, CDR2 ANQGSEA. This CDR3 region has 15 residues. Trimming took 0 bases from V and 4 from J; bases not matched to a gene: 8. Written as DNA, the CDR3 is TGCAGCGTTGAAGAAGTGACAGGGTCTGGCACTGAAGCTTTCTTT. The encoded protein is CSVEEVTGSGTEAFF.

The rearrangement joins TRBV9 to TRBJ2-6, with 9 bases matching TRBD2. There are 19 residues in the CDR3. Germline CDR1 reads SGDLS; CDR2 reads YYNGEE. Trimming at V came to 3 bases and at J to 0 bases, leaving 10 bases not matched to a gene. The chain's CDR3 is CASSAPLAGGPSGANVLTF. In DNA, the CDR3 is TGTGCCAGCAGCGCACCCCTGGCGGGGGGGCCCTCTGGGGCCAACGTCCTGACTTTC.

The V call is TRBV2, the J call TRBJ1-2; TRBD1 matches 8 bases. The trim removed 3 bases at V and 2 bases at J, leaving 14 bases unmatched. CDR1 is SNHLY, CDR2 FYNNEI, per germline. The CDR3 is 18 amino acids. CDR3 coding DNA: TGTGCCAGCAGTGAGGAGGGGACAGGCGCCGAGGGAAACTATGGCTACACCTTC. Amino acid sequence: CASSEEGTGAEGNYGYTF.